Following are 26 T cell receptor beta chains from one sample sequenced in a study of patients and donors after allogeneic stem cell transplantation. TCRdb analysed the RT-PCR reads with MiXCR anew, one entry per CDR3 protein. Among fewer than 75,000 distinct CDR3 sequences listed, less than 30% were seen once. The material sequenced was blood, either unsorted or a sorted T cell fraction (not recorded which). Receptors originate from a human donor who was either an allogeneic HSCT recipient or a stem cell or donor lymphocyte infusion donor (not recorded which). It is not recorded whose cells these are; they may come from a transplant donor.

This clonotype was detected only a few times. This rearrangement joins TRBV2 to TRBJ2-1; no reliable D call. The ends were cut back, 4 bases at V and 8 bases at J, with 12 bases in the middle. Germline loops: CDR1 SNHLY, CDR2 FYNNEI. The CDR3 is 13 residues long. The CDR3 region is CASSADLRDEQFF. CDR3 in DNA: TGTGCCAGCAGTGCGGACCTCCGGGATGAGCAGTTCTTC.

This clonotype was observed at least ten times. The chain has TRBV6-5 and TRBJ1-1, with TRBD1 matching over 10 bases. Germline-derived CDR1 and CDR2 are MNHEY and SVGAGI. Trimming removed 2 bases from V and 5 bases from J; junction bases left unmatched: 8. The CDR3 consists of 16 residues. The CDR3 loop is CASSYHGTGVITEAFF. The CDR3 bases are TGTGCCAGCAGTTACCACGGGACAGGGGTTATAACTGAAGCTTTCTTT.

This chain connects TRBV5-1 to TRBJ2-2; no definite D call. Germline lookup yields CDR1 SGHRS and CDR2 YFSETQ. This CDR3 contains 14 residues. Trimming left V 5 bases short and J 4 bases short, with 12 bases between. The CDR3 is CASRTPPSTGELFF. CDR3 in DNA: TGCGCCAGCAGGACTCCCCCCAGCACCGGGGAGCTGTTTTTT.

The rearrangement uses TRBV11-2 and TRBJ1-4; D call uncertain. Germline-derived CDR1 and CDR2 are SGHAT and FQNNGV. V lost 5 bases and J 0 bases, leaving 13 bases between the germline ends. The CDR3 has 16 residues. CDR3 nucleotides: TGTGCCAGCAGCATAGGACGGATTGCAACTAATGAAAAACTGTTTTTT. Protein product: CASSIGRIATNEKLFF.

This clonotype was recorded at least ten times. This chain connects TRBV12-3 or TRBV12-4 to TRBJ2-7; TRBD1 aligns across 7 bases. Losses at the gene ends were 3 bases for V and 4 bases for J; bases not matched to a gene: 9. The CDR3 contains 15 residues. The DNA of the CDR3 is TGTGCCAGCAGTTTTGGTGACAGGGTGGGGTACGAGCAGTACTTC. It translates to CASSFGDRVGYEQYF.

This clonotype was found many times. The chain employs TRBV12-3 or TRBV12-4 and TRBJ2-3; 9 bases line up with TRBD2. The CDR3 is made up of 15 amino acids. J was trimmed by 1 base and V by 2 bases; bases with no gene match: 1. The CDR3 here is CASSLSSGGTDTQYF. In DNA form, the CDR3 reads TGTGCCAGCAGTTTATCTAGCGGGGGCACAGATACGCAGTATTTT.

This clonotype showed up just a few times. The chain uses TRBV7-2 and TRBJ2-3; D is undetermined. V gave up 6 bases and J gave up 2 bases, with 15 bases separating them. This CDR3 comprises 15 residues. Germline V CDR1 and CDR2: SGHTA, FQGNSA. This CDR3 is CASSLSFILTDTQYF. The CDR3 nucleotides read TGTGCCAGCAGTTTATCATTTATACTCACAGATACGCAGTATTTT.

This clonotype was observed a handful of times. The CDR3 here is CSARDGASGSPGSYEQYF. Written as DNA, the CDR3 is TGCAGTGCTAGAGACGGGGCTAGCGGGAGCCCCGGCTCCTACGAGCAGTACTTC. The chain recombines TRBV20-1 with TRBJ2-7; 10 bases match TRBD2. The CDR3 covers 18 residues. In germline, CDR1 is DFQATT, CDR2 SNEGSKA (reference sequence). V gave up 0 bases and J gave up 0 bases; unmatched junction bases: 11.

This clonotype was found a few times. The J gene is TRBJ1-3, the V gene TRBV4-3, with 9 bases that match TRBD1. This CDR3 region has 18 residues. Trimming removed 2 bases from V and 1 base from J; junction bases left unmatched: 9. Looked up from germline, CDR1 is LGHNA and CDR2 is YSLEER. The CDR3 spells CASSQSPRGQGSGNTIYF. CDR3 nucleotides: TGCGCCAGCAGCCAATCTCCCAGGGGACAGGGATCTGGAAACACCATATATTTT.

This clonotype was counted a few times. The rearrangement links TRBV6-2 or TRBV6-3 to TRBJ1-2; D uncertain. Germline values: CDR1 MNHEY, CDR2 SVGEGT. The CDR3 is 11 amino acids. Deletions cut 6 bases from V and 7 bases from J, with 9 bases between. The CDR3 nucleotides are TGTGCCAGCAGCGACGGATTTGGCTACACCTTC. Protein sequence: CASSDGFGYTF.

The rearrangement uses TRBV12-3 or TRBV12-4 and TRBJ1-3; D is uncertain. Between the trimmed V and J ends, which lost 7 bases and 4 bases, there was a span of 5 bases. The CDR3 totals 11 residues. Here the CDR3 DNA reads TGTGCCAGCATGTCAGGAAACACCATATATTTT. Translated, it gives CASMSGNTIYF.

CDR3 residues: CSAFRTGAGDTQYF. CDR3 DNA: TGCAGTGCCTTTCGGACAGGGGCGGGAGATACGCAGTATTTT. This chain uses TRBV20-1 with TRBJ2-3; 9 bases align to TRBD1. Germline CDR1 DFQATT, CDR2 SNEGSKA (reference sequence). The CDR3 loop spans 14 amino acids. J gave up 5 bases and V 6 bases, and 9 bases lay outside the gene matches.

There are a few counts of this clonotype. The V gene is TRBV6-4, the J gene TRBJ1-1, with D perhaps TRBD1 (6 bases). V lost 6 bases and J lost 5, with 13 bases in between. The CDR3 runs to 13 residues. Germline CDR1 is MRHNA and CDR2 is SNTAGT. CDR3 sequence: CASRWNRETEAFF. Here the CDR3 DNA reads TGTGCCAGCAGATGGAACAGGGAGACTGAAGCTTTCTTT.

This chain links TRBV6-6 with TRBJ2-3, with 8 bases matching TRBD2. The CDR3 runs 17 residues. J gave up 0 bases and V 0 bases, and 5 bases lay outside the gene matches. CDR1 is MNHNY, CDR2 SVGAGI, per germline (reference sequence). The CDR3 here is CASSYSALAASTDTQYF. As DNA, the CDR3 is TGTGCCAGCAGTTACTCGGCACTAGCGGCTAGCACAGATACGCAGTATTTT.

This chain uses TRBV27 with TRBJ2-1; D gene unclear. The germline V gene has CDR1 MNHEY and CDR2 SMNVEV (reference sequence). The CDR3 runs 14 residues. V was trimmed by 7 bases and J by 8 bases, leaving 18 bases between them. CDR3: CASTLSPHLDEQFF. CDR3 nucleotide sequence: TGTGCCAGCACCCTTAGTCCCCACCTCGATGAGCAGTTCTTC.

The gene calls are TRBV9 and TRBJ1-6; D is unresolved. Germline assignment: CDR1 SGDLS and CDR2 YYNGEE. V lost 0 bases to trimming and J lost 4 bases, with 11 bases between them. The CDR3 is made up of 16 amino acids. CDR3: CASSVGPGRYNSPLHF. In DNA form, the CDR3 reads TGTGCCAGCAGCGTAGGTCCAGGACGTTATAATTCACCCCTCCACTTT.

J is TRBJ2-2 and V is TRBV5-4; TRBD2 matches 10 bases. Germline V gene lookup returns CDR1 SGHNT and CDR2 YYREEE (reference sequence). The CDR3 has 14 amino acids. Trimming at V came to 6 bases and at J to 4 bases, leaving 3 bases not matched to a gene. The CDR3 region is CASTSGGGTGELFF. The DNA for the CDR3 is TGTGCCAGCACCAGCGGGGGGGGCACCGGGGAGCTGTTTTTT. Variable domain in full (rest from reference TRBV5-4 and TRBJ2-2): ETGVTQSPTHLIKTRGQQVTLRCSSQSGHNTVSWYQQALGQGPQFIFQYYREEENGRGNFPPRFSGLQFPNYSSELNVNALELDDSALYLCASTSGGGTGELFFGEGSRLTVL.

This clonotype has a handful of counts. The junction shows a germline mismatch at one end, possibly a read error. The rearrangement joins TRBV7-9 to TRBJ2-1, with D perhaps TRBD2 (5 bases). Germline lookup yields CDR1 SEHNR and CDR2 FQNEAQ (reference sequence). The CDR3 contains 13 residues. The DNA for the CDR3 is TGTGCCAGCAGATTAGGTCTAGCAAATGAGCAGTTCTTC. Translating gives CASRLGLANEQFF.

This chain connects TRBV5-1 to TRBJ2-3, with D unresolved. This CDR3 spans 16 amino acids. CDR1 and CDR2 (germline): SGHRS, YFSETQ. V lost 1 base to trimming and J lost 0 bases, with 12 bases between them. DNA of the CDR3: TGCGCCAGCAGCTTGAGGTCACCTCCTAGCACAGATACGCAGTATTTT. Translating it yields CASSLRSPPSTDTQYF.

Concerning this clonotype itself: One end of the junction does not line up with germline, which may come from a read error. V is TRBV5-1 and J is TRBJ2-1, with 9 nucleotides matching TRBD2. Per the germline V gene, CDR1 is SGHRS and CDR2 is YFSETQ. This CDR3 comprises 14 residues. This CDR3 reads CASSSGLAVFERFF. CDR3 bases: TGCGCCAGCAGCTCGGGACTAGCCGTCTTCGAGCGGTTCTTC.

The chain carries TRBV20-1 and TRBJ1-1, with D possibly matching TRBD1 (5 bases). V shed 3 bases and J shed 2 bases, with 10 bases lying between them. Germline CDR1 is DFQATT and CDR2 is SNEGSKA (reference sequence). The CDR3 runs 13 residues. CDR3 nucleotides: TGCAGTGCTAGGGGGCAGGTTAACACTGAAGCTTTCTTT. Translation gives CSARGQVNTEAFF.

The gene calls are TRBV19 and TRBJ1-1, with D unclear. V was pared by 7 bases and J by 4 bases, with 13 bases between. This CDR3 spans 13 amino acids. From germline, CDR1 is LNHDA and CDR2 SQIVND (reference sequence). The CDR3 loop reads CASTLTVSTEAFF. CDR3 in DNA: TGTGCCAGTACCCTTACCGTGAGCACTGAAGCTTTCTTT.

A few counts support this clonotype. This chain uses TRBV2 with TRBJ1-5, with TRBD1 matching 7 bases. Germline CDR1 is SNHLY and CDR2 is FYNNEI. CDR3 length: 16 amino acids. The V segment lost 4 bases and the J segment 7 bases; nucleotides outside the gene matches: 13. The CDR3 DNA is TGTGCCAGCAGTGGGGAACTACAGGGGACCCACCAGCCCCAGCATTTT. Its protein is CASSGELQGTHQPQHF.

This clonotype came up once. The chain uses TRBV20-1 and TRBJ2-7; D is possibly TRBD1 (6 bases). The V and J ends lost 3 bases and 3 bases respectively, with 15 bases between them. This CDR3 region has 14 residues. Germline CDR1 and CDR2: DFQATT and SNEGSKA (reference sequence). The CDR3 sequence is CSASGPGQFYEQYF. The CDR3 coding sequence is TGCAGTGCTAGTGGGCCGGGACAATTCTACGAGCAGTACTTC.

The chain links TRBV4-1 to TRBJ1-5; D gene uncertain. Trimming removed 0 bases at V and 8 bases at J, with 11 bases between. This CDR3 has 14 amino acids. CDR1 and CDR2 from the germline V gene are MGHRA and YSYEKL. The CDR3 coding sequence is TGCGCCAGCAGCCAAGATCCGGCCTCGGAGCCCCAGCATTTT. This gives the protein CASSQDPASEPQHF.

V is TRBV20-1 and J is TRBJ2-7; TRBD2 might be the D (6 bases). The CDR3 runs 15 residues. V gave up 0 bases and J gave up 2 bases, with 14 bases separating them. Germline V gene data show CDR1 as DFQATT and CDR2 as SNEGSKA (reference sequence). CDR3: CSARDAGGITYEQYF. The CDR3 nucleotides read TGCAGTGCTAGAGATGCCGGGGGAATCACCTACGAGCAGTACTTC.